This T cell receptor beta chain was identified during a study of cytotoxic CD8 clonotypes in ibrutinib-treated CLL. Study conclusions and caveats: Whereas clonality rose at ibrutinib response, it declined toward baseline at progression.

Libraries were prepared by immunoSEQ multiplex PCR; TCRdb keeps only in-frame clonotypes and omits some of them. The repertoire includes about 76,000 clones, approximately 87% of them detected once, and more than 35% sits in the top ten. This CDR3 comprises 17 residues. V lost 2 bases to trimming and J lost 6 bases; unmatched junction nucleotides: 15. Per germline, CDR1 LGHNT and CDR2 FRNRAP. Comments on this clone: Its antigen is unknown.

The V gene is TRBV12-5, the J gene TRBJ2-7; the match to TRBD2 covers 8 bases. This TCR was recovered from a human donor with chronic lymphocytic leukemia. Here the sequenced sample was PBMCs, taken after 24 months of ibrutinib treatment. CDR3 sequence (DNA): TGTGCTAGTGGTTTGCCCCCCGGGGGGGCTAGACTCCTCGAGCAGTACTTC. It is translated as CASGLPPGGARLLEQYF.